This T cell receptor (beta chain) was identified in a study of patients and donors after allogeneic stem cell transplantation. This clonotype has a handful of counts. CDR3 length: 13 amino acids. Germline CDR1 is SGHKS and CDR2 is YYEKEE (reference sequence). With 5 bases removed from V and 7 bases from J, the gap between germline ends came to 15 bases. A single record per CDR3 protein comes from TCRdb applying MiXCR to the RT-PCR reads. The sample has roughly 880,000 distinct CDR3 sequences; roughly 18% are singletons. Sequenced material: blood, either unsorted or a sorted T cell fraction (not recorded which). The V gene is TRBV5-5, the J gene TRBJ1-1; D perhaps matches TRBD1 (5 bases). The receptor's source is a human donor who was either an allogeneic HSCT recipient or a stem cell or donor lymphocyte infusion donor (not recorded which). It is not recorded whose cells these are; they may come from a transplant donor. CDR3 region: CASSWDVMGEAFF. The CDR3, as DNA: TGTGCCAGCAGTTGGGACGTCATGGGTGAAGCTTTCTTT.